The 14 T cell receptor beta chains listed next were all sequenced from one sample in a study of T cell responses to AZD1222 COVID-19 vaccine. The method was immunoSEQ multiplex PCR; TCRdb's version includes in-frame clones alone and lacks a portion of them. The data contain roughly 120,000 clones, 86% of them seen just once; the ten biggest clones take up 2.5% to 3.5%. Here the sequenced sample was peripheral blood, taken 28 days after the second AZD1222 dose. The origin of the receptors is an adult who received the AZD1222 COVID-19 vaccine.

The sample holds one count of this clone. The rearrangement joins TRBV6-5 to TRBJ2-7; a weak D match, TRBD1 (6 bases). The CDR3 has 15 amino acids. Germline assignment: CDR1 MNHEY and CDR2 SVGAGI. Trimming removed 0 bases from V and 5 bases from J, with 14 bases in between. The CDR3 loop is CASSYSGASFHEQYF. The CDR3 DNA sequence: TGTGCCAGCAGTTACTCGGGGGCTAGCTTCCACGAGCAGTACTTC.

The V gene is TRBV30, the J gene TRBJ2-1, with 7 bases that match TRBD1. The CDR3 has 15 residues. The trim removed 5 bases at V and 6 bases at J, leaving 13 bases unmatched. The germline V gene encodes CDR1 GTSNPN and CDR2 SVGIG (reference sequence). CDR3 DNA sequence: TGTGCCTGGGGGAAGACAGGGTCACACCCCAATGAGCAGTTCTTC. Translating it yields CAWGKTGSHPNEQFF.

The rearrangement links TRBV7-6 to TRBJ2-1; D is unresolved. Germline CDR1 reads SGHVS; CDR2 reads FNYEAQ. Deletions cut 2 bases from V and 5 bases from J, with 7 bases between. The CDR3 runs to 13 residues. In nucleotides, the CDR3 is TGTGCCAGCAGCTTATATCAGAACAATGAGCAGTTCTTC. Translating gives CASSLYQNNEQFF.

This sequence joins TRBV11-2 and TRBJ2-1; 8 nucleotides align to TRBD2. J was trimmed by 4 bases and V by 5 bases; bases with no gene match: 13. The length of the CDR3 is 17 residues. Germline CDR1 and CDR2: SGHAT and FQNNGV. Written as DNA, the CDR3 is TGTGCCAGCAGCCCAGGTCCTCGGGGGGGCCTGTACAATGAGCAGTTCTTC. The encoded protein is CASSPGPRGGLYNEQFF.

J is TRBJ1-6 and V is TRBV19; D might be TRBD1 (6 bases). The CDR3 consists of 15 residues. CDR1 is LNHDA, CDR2 SQIVND, per germline (reference sequence). The V and J ends lost 6 bases and 7 bases respectively, with 16 bases between them. DNA of the CDR3: TGTGCCAGTAGGCCAGGAACAGGGTGGAATTCACCCCTCCACTTT. As protein: CASRPGTGWNSPLHF. The complete variable domain, with remaining parts taken from reference TRBV19 and TRBJ1-6, reads DGGITQSPKYLFRKEGQNVTLSCEQNLNHDAMYWYRQDPGQGLRLIYYSQIVNDFQKGDIAEGYSVSREKKESFPLTVTSAQKNPTAFYLCASRPGTGWNSPLHFGNGTRLTVT.

This clone came up a few times. This chain connects TRBV13 to TRBJ1-1; a possible D gene is TRBD1 (5 bases). The V end lost 4 bases, the J end lost 1 base, and 10 bases lay between the germline ends. The length of the CDR3 is 14 residues. CDR1 is PRHDT, CDR2 FYEKMQ, per germline (reference sequence). This CDR3 reads CASSYDSQNTEAFF. Written as DNA, the CDR3 is TGTGCCAGCAGCTACGACAGTCAGAACACTGAAGCTTTCTTT.

V usage is TRBV25-1 and J usage is TRBJ1-6; D remains unclear. V lost 1 base and J lost 2, with 12 bases in between. Per germline, CDR1 MGHDK and CDR2 SYGVNS. This CDR3 contains 17 residues. CDR3 bases: TGTGCCAGCAGTGAATTTAGGGCAGCGCCCTATAATTCACCCCTCCACTTT. This gives the protein CASSEFRAAPYNSPLHF.

This clone showed up just once. V is TRBV12-3 or TRBV12-4 and J is TRBJ2-2; D is possibly TRBD1 (6 bases). CDR3 length equals 13 residues. Trimming took 6 bases from V and 6 from J, leaving 11 bases between them. CDR3 protein: CASSHTGSGELFF. In nucleotides, the CDR3 is TGTGCCAGCAGCCATACAGGGTCCGGGGAGCTGTTTTTT.

The chain carries TRBV7-8 and TRBJ1-1, with 8 positions matching TRBD1. With 4 bases clipped from V and 5 bases from J, the junction kept 15 bases outside the gene matches. CDR1 SGHVS and CDR2 FQNEAQ come from the germline V gene. This CDR3 has 17 residues. CDR3 in amino acids: CASSSHRGMEMRTEAFF. CDR3 bases: TGTGCCAGCAGCTCCCACAGGGGGATGGAGATGAGAACTGAAGCTTTCTTT.

This clone was counted once. V and J are TRBV2 and TRBJ2-1, with D possibly being TRBD1 (7 bases). The CDR3 runs 12 residues. Per the germline V gene, CDR1 is SNHLY and CDR2 is FYNNEI. Trimming stripped 9 bases from V and 7 bases from J, with 13 bases between. The CDR3 here is CASRQGGNEQFF. CDR3 in DNA: TGTGCCAGTCGACAGGGAGGAAATGAGCAGTTCTTC.

V is TRBV5-1 and J is TRBJ2-7; 7 bases agree with TRBD1. The ends lost 4 bases at V and 2 bases at J; junction bases unmatched: 9. The length of the CDR3 is 15 residues. Germline CDR1 SGHRS, CDR2 YFSETQ. The CDR3 here is CASSVGPGQTYEQYF. In nucleotides, the CDR3 is TGCGCCAGCAGCGTAGGGCCGGGACAGACCTACGAGCAGTACTTC.

The chain recombines TRBV28 with TRBJ2-3; 10 bases match TRBD2. V trimming: 3 bases; J trimming: 10 bases; junction bases outside the gene matches: 7. The germline gives CDR1 MDHEN, CDR2 SYDVKM. The CDR3 covers 14 residues. The CDR3 loop reads CASSLLAGAVAQYF. DNA of the CDR3: TGTGCCAGCAGTTTGCTAGCGGGGGCTGTTGCGCAGTATTTT.

The chain recombines TRBV5-5 with TRBJ1-4, with TRBD1 matching over 7 bases. J gave up 6 bases and V 3 bases, and 14 bases lay outside the gene matches. Germline V lookup: CDR1 SGHKS, CDR2 YYEKEE (reference sequence). There are 17 residues in the CDR3. The CDR3 is CASSSPRPDRAHEKLFF. CDR3 in DNA: TGTGCCAGCAGCTCCCCGCGTCCAGACAGGGCGCATGAAAAACTGTTTTTT.

The chain links TRBV11-2 to TRBJ2-3; the match to TRBD1 covers 7 bases. Germline V gene data show CDR1 as SGHAT and CDR2 as FQNNGV. With 1 base clipped from V and 0 bases from J, the junction kept 4 bases outside the gene matches. The CDR3 spans 16 residues. The CDR3 sequence: CASSLGGGWSTDTQYF. Here the CDR3 DNA reads TGTGCCAGCAGCTTAGGAGGGGGCTGGAGCACAGATACGCAGTATTTT.